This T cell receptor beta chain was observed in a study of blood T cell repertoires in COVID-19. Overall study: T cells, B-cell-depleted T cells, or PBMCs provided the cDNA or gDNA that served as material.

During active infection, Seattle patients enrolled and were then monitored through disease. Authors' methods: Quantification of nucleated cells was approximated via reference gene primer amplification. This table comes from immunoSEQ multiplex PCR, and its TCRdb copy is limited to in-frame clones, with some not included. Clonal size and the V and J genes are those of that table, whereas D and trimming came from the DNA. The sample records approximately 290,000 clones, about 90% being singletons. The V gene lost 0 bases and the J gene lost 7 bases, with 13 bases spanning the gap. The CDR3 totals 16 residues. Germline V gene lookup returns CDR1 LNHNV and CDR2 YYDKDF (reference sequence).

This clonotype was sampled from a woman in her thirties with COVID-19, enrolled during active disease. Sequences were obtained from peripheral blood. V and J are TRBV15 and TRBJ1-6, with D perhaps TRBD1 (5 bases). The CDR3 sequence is CATSRDRAGRNSPLHF. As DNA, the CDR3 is TGTGCCACCAGCAGAGATCGGGCAGGGCGGAATTCACCCCTCCACTTT.